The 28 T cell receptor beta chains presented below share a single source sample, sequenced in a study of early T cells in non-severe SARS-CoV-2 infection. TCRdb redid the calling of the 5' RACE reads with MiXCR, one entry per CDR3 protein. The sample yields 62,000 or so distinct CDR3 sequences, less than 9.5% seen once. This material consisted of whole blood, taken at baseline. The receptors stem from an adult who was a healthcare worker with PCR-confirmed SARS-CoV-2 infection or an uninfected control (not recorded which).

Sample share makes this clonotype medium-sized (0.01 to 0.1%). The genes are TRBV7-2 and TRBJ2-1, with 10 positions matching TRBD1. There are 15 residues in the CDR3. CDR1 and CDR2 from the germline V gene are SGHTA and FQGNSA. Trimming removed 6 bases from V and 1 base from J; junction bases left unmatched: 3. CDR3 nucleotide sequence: TGTGCCAGCAGTTGGGGACAGGGGTCCTACAATGAGCAGTTCTTC. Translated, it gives CASSWGQGSYNEQFF.

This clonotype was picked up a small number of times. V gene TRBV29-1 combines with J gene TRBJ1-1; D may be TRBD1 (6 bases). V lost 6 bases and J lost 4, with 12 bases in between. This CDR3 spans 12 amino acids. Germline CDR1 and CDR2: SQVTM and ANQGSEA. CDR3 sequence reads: CSVTGRGTEAFF. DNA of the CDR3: TGCAGCGTCACAGGGAGGGGCACTGAAGCTTTCTTT.

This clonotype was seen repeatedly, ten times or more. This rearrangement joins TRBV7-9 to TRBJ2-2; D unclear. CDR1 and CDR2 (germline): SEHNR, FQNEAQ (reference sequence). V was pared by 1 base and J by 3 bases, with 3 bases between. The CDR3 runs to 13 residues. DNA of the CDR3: TGTGCCAGCAGCTTAGGACACACCGGGGAGCTGTTTTTT. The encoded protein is CASSLGHTGELFF.

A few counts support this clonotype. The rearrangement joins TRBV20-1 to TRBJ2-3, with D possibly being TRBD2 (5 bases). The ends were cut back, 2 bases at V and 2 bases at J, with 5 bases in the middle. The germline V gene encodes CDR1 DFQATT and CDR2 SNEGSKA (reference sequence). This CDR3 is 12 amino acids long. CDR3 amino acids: CSARLATDTQYF. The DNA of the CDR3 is TGCAGTGCTAGACTAGCCACAGATACGCAGTATTTT.

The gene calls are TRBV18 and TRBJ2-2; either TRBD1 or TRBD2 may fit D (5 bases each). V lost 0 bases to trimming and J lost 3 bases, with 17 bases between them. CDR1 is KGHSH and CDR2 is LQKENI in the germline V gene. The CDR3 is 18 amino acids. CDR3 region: CASSPPGGRDVYTGELFF. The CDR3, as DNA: TGTGCCAGCTCACCACCGGGCGGCAGGGACGTTTACACCGGGGAGCTGTTTTTT.

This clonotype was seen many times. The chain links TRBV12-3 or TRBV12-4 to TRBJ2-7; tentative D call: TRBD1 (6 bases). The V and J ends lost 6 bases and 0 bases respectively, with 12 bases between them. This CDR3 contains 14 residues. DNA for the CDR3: TGTGCCAGCAGACCTAGGACAGACTCCTACGAGCAGTACTTC. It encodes CASRPRTDSYEQYF.

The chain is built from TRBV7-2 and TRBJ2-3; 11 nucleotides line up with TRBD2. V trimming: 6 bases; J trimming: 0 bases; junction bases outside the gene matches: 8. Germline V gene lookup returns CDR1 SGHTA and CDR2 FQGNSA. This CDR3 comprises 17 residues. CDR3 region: CASRSGTSGASTDTQYF. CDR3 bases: TGTGCCAGCAGATCCGGGACTAGCGGAGCTAGCACAGATACGCAGTATTTT.

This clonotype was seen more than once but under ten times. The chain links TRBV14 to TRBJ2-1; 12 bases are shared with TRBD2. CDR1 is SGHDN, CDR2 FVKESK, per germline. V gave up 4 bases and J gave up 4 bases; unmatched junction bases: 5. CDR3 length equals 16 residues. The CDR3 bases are TGTGCCAGCAGCCGAGAGACTAGCGGGAGTTACAATGAGCAGTTCTTC. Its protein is CASSRETSGSYNEQFF.

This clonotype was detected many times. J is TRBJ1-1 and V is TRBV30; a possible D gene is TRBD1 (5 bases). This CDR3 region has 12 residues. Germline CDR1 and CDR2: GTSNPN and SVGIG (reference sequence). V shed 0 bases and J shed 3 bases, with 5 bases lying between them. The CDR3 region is CAWSVTDTEAFF. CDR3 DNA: TGTGCCTGGAGTGTGACAGACACTGAAGCTTTCTTT.

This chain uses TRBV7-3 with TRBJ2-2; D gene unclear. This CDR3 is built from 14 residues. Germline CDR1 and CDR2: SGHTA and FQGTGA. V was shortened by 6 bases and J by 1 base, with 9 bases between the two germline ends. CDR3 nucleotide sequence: TGTGCCAGCAGACCCGACGGGAACACCGGGGAGCTGTTTTTT. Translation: CASRPDGNTGELFF.

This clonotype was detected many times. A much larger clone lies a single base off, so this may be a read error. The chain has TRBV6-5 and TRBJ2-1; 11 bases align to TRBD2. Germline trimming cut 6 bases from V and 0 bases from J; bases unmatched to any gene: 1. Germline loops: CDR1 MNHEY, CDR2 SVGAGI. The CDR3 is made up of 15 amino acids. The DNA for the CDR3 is TGTGCCAGCAGAACTAGCGGGAGCTCCTACAATGAGCAGTTCTTC. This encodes CASRTSGSSYNEQFF.

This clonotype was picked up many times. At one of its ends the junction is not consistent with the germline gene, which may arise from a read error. The DNA of the CDR3 is TGTGCTAGCAGCCCAGGGTCAGGGGTCAAGACCCAGTACTTC. It is translated as CASSPGSGVKTQYF. V is TRBV7-7 and J is TRBJ2-5, with D tentatively TRBD1 (6 bases). Germline CDR1 and CDR2: SSHAT and FNYEAQ (reference sequence). This CDR3 is 14 amino acids long. Looking up the rest from reference TRBV7-7 and TRBJ2-5 gives the full variable domain: GAGVSQSPRYKVTKRGQDVTLRCDPISSHATLYWYQQALGQGPEFLTYFNYEAQPDKSGLPSDRFSAERPEGSISTLTIQRTEQRDSAMYRCASSPGSGVKTQYFGPGTRLLVL.

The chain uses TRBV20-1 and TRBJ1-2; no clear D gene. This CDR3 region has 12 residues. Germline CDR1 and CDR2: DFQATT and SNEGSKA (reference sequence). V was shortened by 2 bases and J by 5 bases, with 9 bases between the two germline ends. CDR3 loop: CSARNTDYGYTF. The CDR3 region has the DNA TGCAGTGCTAGAAACACCGATTATGGCTACACCTTC.

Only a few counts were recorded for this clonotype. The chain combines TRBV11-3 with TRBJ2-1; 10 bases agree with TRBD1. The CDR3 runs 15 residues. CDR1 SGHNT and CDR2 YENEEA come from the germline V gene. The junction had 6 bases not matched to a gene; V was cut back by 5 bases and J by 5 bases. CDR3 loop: CASSPGQGNDNEQFF. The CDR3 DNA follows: TGTGCCAGCAGCCCGGGACAGGGGAACGACAATGAGCAGTTCTTC. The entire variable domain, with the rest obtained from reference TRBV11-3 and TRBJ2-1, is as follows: EAGVVQSPRYKIIEKKQPVAFWCNPISGHNTLYWYLQNLGQGPELLIRYENEEAVDDSQLPKDRFSAERLKGVDSTLKIQPAELGDSAVYLCASSPGQGNDNEQFFGPGTRLTVL.

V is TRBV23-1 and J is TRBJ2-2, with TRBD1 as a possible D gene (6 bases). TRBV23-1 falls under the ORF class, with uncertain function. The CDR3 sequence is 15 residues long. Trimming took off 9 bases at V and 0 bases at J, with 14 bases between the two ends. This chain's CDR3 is CARELRGPNTGELFF. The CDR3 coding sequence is TGCGCCAGAGAACTCAGGGGACCGAACACCGGGGAGCTGTTTTTT.

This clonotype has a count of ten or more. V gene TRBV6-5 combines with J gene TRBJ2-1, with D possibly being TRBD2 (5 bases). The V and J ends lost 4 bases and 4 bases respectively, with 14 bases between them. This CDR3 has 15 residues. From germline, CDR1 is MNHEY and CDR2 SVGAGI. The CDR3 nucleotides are TGTGCCAGCAGTTTACAAGCGGAGCCATACAATGAGCAGTTCTTC. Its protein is CASSLQAEPYNEQFF.

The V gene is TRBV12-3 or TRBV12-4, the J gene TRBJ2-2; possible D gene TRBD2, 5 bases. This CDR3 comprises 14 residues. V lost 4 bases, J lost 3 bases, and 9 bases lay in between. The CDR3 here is CASSSGWDTGELFF. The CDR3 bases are TGTGCCAGCAGTTCGGGATGGGACACCGGGGAGCTGTTTTTT.

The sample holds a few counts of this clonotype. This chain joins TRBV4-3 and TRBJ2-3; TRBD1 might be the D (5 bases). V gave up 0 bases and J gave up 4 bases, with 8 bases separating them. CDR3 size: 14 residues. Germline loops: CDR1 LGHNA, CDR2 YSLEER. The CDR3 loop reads CASSQEVQADTQYF. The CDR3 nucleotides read TGCGCCAGCAGCCAAGAAGTACAGGCAGATACGCAGTATTTT.

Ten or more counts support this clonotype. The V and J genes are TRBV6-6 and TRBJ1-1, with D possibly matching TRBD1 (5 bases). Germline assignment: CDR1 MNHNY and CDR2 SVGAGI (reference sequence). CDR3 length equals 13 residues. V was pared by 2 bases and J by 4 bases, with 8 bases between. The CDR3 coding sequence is TGTGCCAGCAGTTACGGTAGGGGCACTGAAGCTTTCTTT. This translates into CASSYGRGTEAFF.

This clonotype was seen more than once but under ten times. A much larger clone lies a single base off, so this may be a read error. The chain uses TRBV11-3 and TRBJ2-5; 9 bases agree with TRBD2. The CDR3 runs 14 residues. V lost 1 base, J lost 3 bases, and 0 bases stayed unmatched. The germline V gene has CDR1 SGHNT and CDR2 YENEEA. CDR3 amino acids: CASSLGLAEETQYF. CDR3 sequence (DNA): TGTGCCAGCAGCTTAGGACTAGCGGAAGAGACCCAGTACTTC.

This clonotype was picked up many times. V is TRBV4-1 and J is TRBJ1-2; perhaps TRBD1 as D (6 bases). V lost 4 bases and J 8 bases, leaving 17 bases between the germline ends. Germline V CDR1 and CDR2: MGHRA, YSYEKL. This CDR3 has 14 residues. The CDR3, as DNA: TGCGCCAGCAGCCCCGGACAGAATCGAGGAGGCTACACCTTC. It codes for CASSPGQNRGGYTF.

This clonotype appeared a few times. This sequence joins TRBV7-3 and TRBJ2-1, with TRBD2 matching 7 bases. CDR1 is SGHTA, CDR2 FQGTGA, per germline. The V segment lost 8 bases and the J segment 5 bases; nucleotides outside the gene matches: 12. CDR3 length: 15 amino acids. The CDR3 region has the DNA TGTGCCAGCGCGGAAGGCTGGACTAGTAACAATGAGCAGTTCTTC. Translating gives CASAEGWTSNNEQFF.

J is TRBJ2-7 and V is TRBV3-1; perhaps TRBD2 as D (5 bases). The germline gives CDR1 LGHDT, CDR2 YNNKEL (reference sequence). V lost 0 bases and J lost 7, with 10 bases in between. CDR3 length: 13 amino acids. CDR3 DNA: TGTGCCAGCAGCCAAGATTGGAGGAATGAGCAGTACTTC. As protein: CASSQDWRNEQYF.

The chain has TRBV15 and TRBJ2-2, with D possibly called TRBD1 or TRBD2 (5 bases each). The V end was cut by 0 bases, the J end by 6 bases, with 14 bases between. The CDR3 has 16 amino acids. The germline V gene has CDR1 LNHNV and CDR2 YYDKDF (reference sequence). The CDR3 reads CATSRDRGWDPGELFF. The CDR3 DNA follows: TGTGCCACCAGCAGAGATCGTGGCTGGGACCCCGGGGAGCTGTTTTTT. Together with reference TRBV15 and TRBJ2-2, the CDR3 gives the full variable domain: DAMVIQNPRYQVTQFGKPVTLSCSQTLNHNVMYWYQQKSSQAPKLLFHYYDKDFNNEADTPDNFQSRRPNTSFCFLDIRSPGLGDTAMYLCATSRDRGWDPGELFFGEGSRLTVL.

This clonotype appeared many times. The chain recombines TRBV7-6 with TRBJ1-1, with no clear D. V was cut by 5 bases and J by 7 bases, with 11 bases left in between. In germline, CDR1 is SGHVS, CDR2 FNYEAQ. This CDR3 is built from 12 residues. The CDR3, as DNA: TGTGCCAGCAGCGGCCGGAAGGATGAAGCTTTCTTT. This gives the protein CASSGRKDEAFF.

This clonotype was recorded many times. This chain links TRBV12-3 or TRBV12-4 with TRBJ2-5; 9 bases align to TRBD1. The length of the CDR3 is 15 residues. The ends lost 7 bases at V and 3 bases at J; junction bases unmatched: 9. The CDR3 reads CASNPWGQGEETQYF. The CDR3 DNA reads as TGTGCCAGCAATCCCTGGGGACAGGGCGAAGAGACCCAGTACTTC.

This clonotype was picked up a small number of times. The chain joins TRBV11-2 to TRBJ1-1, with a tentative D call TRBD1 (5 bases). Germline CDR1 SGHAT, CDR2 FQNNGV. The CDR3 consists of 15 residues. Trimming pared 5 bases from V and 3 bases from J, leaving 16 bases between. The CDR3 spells CASSPPAGGDTEAFF. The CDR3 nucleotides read TGTGCCAGCAGCCCCCCGGCGGGGGGGGACACTGAAGCTTTCTTT.

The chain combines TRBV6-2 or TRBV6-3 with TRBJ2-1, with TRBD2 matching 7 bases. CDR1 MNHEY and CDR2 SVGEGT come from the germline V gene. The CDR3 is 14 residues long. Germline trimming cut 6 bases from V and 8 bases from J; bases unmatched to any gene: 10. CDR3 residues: CASSSGLHSDEQFF. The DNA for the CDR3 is TGTGCCAGCAGCTCGGGACTACACTCGGATGAGCAGTTCTTC.